These 2 T cell receptor beta chains originate from one sample sequenced in a study of T cell responses to AZD1222 COVID-19 vaccine. Clones were read by immunoSEQ multiplex PCR, and TCRdb kept only the in-frame ones, dropping some. The table shows fewer than 95,000 clones, with approximately 91% occurring only once. This specimen consisted of peripheral blood, obtained 28 days after the second AZD1222 dose. The receptor source for this set is an adult who received the AZD1222 COVID-19 vaccine.

This clone was recorded once. The J gene is TRBJ2-1, the V gene TRBV6-5; 8 bases are shared with TRBD2. The CDR3 runs to 16 residues. Germline V gene data show CDR1 as MNHEY and CDR2 as SVGAGI. The ends lost 4 bases at V and 4 bases at J; junction bases unmatched: 9. CDR3 amino acids: CASSSRTSGYYNEQFF. CDR3 DNA sequence: TGTGCCAGCAGTTCACGAACTAGCGGCTATTACAATGAGCAGTTCTTC.

The CDR3 nucleotides are TGTGCCAGCAGCCTGCGGGGGACCGGGGAGCTGTTTTTT. It encodes CASSLRGTGELFF. The chain employs TRBV7-3 and TRBJ2-2; 7 nucleotides line up with TRBD2. The CDR3 consists of 13 residues. Unmatched junction bases numbered 2, after V lost 5 bases and J lost 5 bases. Per germline, CDR1 SGHTA and CDR2 FQGTGA.